Here is one TCR beta chain with its context. Methods used by the authors: Estimation of nucleated cell counts was performed using reference gene primer amplification. Sequenced by immunoSEQ multiplex PCR; TCRdb stores in-frame clones only, minus some. V, J and clone size are those of that table, while D and trimming were read from the DNA. The sample lists about 440,000 clones, about nine tenths seen once, with about 0.6% in the top ten. This sample is drawn from a study of blood T cell repertoires in COVID-19. Study background: The United States, Italy and Spain supplied acute and convalescent COVID-19 samples.

The ends lost 11 bases at V and 6 bases at J; junction bases unmatched: 16. There are 14 residues in the CDR3. Germline lookup yields CDR1 MDHEN and CDR2 SYDVKM. Recruitment covered about two dozen US areas and drew participants whose ages spanned about 18 to 95 years. Grouping used clinical history reported by participants in a survey and questionnaire. This chain joins TRBV28 and TRBJ2-7; 7 bases fit TRBD2. Sequenced: PBMCs or T cells enriched from blood (not recorded which). The TCR sequence derives from a man younger than 30 who had recovered from COVID-19. The CDR3 nucleotides are TGTGCCGTCCGTGCCGGGAGGTCGATCAGCGAGCAGTACTTC. Translation: CAVRAGRSISEQYF.